What follows describes a single T cell receptor beta chain. Its target is not known. This specimen comes from a study of identical twins. Points from the study as a whole: The more abundant beta clonotypes in cord blood had fewer insertions, and memory repertoires did not show this. Low generation-probability sequences were in excess among twin-shared out-of-frame alpha sequences.

Template switching added a universal primer binding site, and final cDNA carried unique molecular identifiers. TCRdb fed the 5' RACE reads into MiXCR, producing one record per CDR3 protein. Counted here are 1.5 million to 2 million distinct CDR3 sequences, under 35% occurring once; the ten biggest clones make up under 0.35%. This CDR3 spans 17 amino acids. Germline V gives CDR1 MDHEN, CDR2 SYDVKM. The junction had 8 bases not matched to a gene; V was cut back by 4 bases and J by 5 bases. This chain links TRBV28 with TRBJ1-6; TRBD1 agrees at 10 bases. Sequencing was done on a sample of cord blood. The sequence was collected from a newborn girl in good health. As DNA, the CDR3 is TGTGCCAGCAGTTCGGGACAGGGGTTAAGCGATAATTCACCCCTCCACTTT. This sequence encodes CASSSGQGLSDNSPLHF.